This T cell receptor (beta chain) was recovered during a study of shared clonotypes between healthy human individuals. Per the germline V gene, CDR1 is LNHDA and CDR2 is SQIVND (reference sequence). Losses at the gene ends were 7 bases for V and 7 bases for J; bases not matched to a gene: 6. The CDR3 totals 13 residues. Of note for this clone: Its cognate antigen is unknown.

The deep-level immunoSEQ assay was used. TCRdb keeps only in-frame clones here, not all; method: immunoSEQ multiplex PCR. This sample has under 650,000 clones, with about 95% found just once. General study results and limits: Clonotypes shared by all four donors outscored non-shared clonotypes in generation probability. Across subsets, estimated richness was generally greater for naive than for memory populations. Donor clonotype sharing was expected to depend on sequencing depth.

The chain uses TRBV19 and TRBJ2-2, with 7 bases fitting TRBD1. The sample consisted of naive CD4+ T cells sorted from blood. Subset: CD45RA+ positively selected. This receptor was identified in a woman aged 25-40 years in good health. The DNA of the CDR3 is TGTGCCAGTATAGGCCAGGGGGTCGGGGAGCTGTTTTTT. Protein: CASIGQGVGELFF.